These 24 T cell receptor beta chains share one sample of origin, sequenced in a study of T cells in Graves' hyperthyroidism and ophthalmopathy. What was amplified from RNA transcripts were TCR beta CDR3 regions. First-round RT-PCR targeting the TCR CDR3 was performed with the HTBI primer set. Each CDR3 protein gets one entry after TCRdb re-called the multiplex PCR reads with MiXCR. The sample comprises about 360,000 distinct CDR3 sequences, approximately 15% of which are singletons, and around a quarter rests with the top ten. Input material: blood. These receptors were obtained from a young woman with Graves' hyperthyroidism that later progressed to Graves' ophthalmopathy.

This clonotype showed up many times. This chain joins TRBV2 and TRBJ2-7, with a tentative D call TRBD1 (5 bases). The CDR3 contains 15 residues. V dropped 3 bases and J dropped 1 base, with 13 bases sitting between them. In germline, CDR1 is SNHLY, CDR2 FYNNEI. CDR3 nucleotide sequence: TGTGCCAGCAGTGATCCGCGAGACAGATCCTACGAGCAGTACTTC. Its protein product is CASSDPRDRSYEQYF.

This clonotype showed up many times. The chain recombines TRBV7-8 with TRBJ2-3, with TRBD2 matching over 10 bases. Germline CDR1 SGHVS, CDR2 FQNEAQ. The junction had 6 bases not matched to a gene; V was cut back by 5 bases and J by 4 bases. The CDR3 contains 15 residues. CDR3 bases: TGTGCCAGCAGCACCCTAGCGGGAGAAGCAGATACGCAGTATTTT. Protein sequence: CASSTLAGEADTQYF.

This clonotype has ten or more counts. The CDR3 here is CASSDRESSYEQYF. The CDR3 region has the DNA TGTGCCAGCAGTGATCGGGAAAGCTCCTACGAGCAGTACTTC. This chain uses TRBV28 with TRBJ2-7; D might be TRBD2 (5 bases). Trimming took 5 bases from V and 0 from J, leaving 11 bases between them. The CDR3 is 14 residues long. Germline CDR1 and CDR2: MDHEN and SYDVKM.

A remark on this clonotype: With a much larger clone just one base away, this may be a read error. CDR3 coding DNA: TGTGCCAGCAGTTACTTGGCGAGAGGGACAGATACGCAGTATTTT. Protein sequence: CASSYLARGTDTQYF. The chain combines TRBV6-2 or TRBV6-3 with TRBJ2-3; the D gene is possibly TRBD2 (5 bases). With 1 base removed from V and 3 bases from J, the gap between germline ends came to 11 bases. The CDR3 is made up of 15 amino acids. The germline gives CDR1 MNHEY, CDR2 SVGEGT.

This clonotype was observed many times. CDR3 in amino acids: CASSLDAGKSSYEQYF. CDR3 sequence (DNA): TGTGCCAGCAGCTTAGATGCGGGAAAAAGCTCCTACGAGCAGTACTTC. The chain recombines TRBV7-2 with TRBJ2-7, with a weak D call TRBD2 (6 bases). The CDR3 spans 16 residues. Germline lookup yields CDR1 SGHTA and CDR2 FQGNSA. The germline V and J ends were trimmed by 1 base and 0 bases, with 13 bases remaining between them. The variable domain in full, completed from reference TRBV7-2 and TRBJ2-7, reads GAGVSQSPSNKVTEKGKDVELRCDPISGHTALYWYRQSLGQGLEFLIYFQGNSAPDKSGLPSDRFSAERTGGSVSTLTIQRTQQEDSAVYLCASSLDAGKSSYEQYFGPGTRLTVT.

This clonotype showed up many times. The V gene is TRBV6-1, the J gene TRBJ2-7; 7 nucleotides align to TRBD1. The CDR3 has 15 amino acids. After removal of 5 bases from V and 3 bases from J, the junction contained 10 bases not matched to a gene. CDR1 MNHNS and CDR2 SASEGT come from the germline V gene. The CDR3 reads CASSLQGGDLYEQYF. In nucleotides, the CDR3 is TGTGCCAGCAGTTTACAAGGGGGCGATCTCTACGAGCAGTACTTC.

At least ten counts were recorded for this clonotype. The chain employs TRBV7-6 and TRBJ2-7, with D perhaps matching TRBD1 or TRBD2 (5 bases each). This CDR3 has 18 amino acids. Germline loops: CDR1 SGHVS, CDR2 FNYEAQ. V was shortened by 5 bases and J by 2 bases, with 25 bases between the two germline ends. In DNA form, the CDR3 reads TGTGCCAGCAGCGCCCACCCCCTAAACCGGGACGTAGCCTACGAGCAGTACTTC. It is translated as CASSAHPLNRDVAYEQYF. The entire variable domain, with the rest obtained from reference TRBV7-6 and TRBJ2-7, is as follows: GAGVSQSPRYKVTKRGQDVALRCDPISGHVSLYWYRQALGQGPEFLTYFNYEAQQDKSGLPNDRFSAERPEGSISTLTIQRTEQRDSAMYRCASSAHPLNRDVAYEQYFGPGTRLTVT.

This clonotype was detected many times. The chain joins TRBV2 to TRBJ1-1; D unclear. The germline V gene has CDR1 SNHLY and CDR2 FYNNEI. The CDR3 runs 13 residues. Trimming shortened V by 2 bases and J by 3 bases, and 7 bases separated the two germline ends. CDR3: CASSETGYTEAFF. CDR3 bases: TGTGCCAGCAGTGAAACTGGGTACACTGAAGCTTTCTTT.

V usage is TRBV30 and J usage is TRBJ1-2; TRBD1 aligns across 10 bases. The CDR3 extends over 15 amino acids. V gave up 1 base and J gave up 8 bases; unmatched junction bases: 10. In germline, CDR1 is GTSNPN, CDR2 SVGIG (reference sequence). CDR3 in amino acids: CAWSGSRQGAGGYTF. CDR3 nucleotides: TGTGCCTGGAGTGGATCCCGACAGGGGGCCGGCGGCTACACCTTC.

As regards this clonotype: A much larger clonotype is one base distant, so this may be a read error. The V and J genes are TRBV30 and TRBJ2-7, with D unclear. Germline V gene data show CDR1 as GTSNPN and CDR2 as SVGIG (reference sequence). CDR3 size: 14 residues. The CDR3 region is CARSVIGFLGEQYF. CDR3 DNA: TGTGCCCGGAGTGTAATCGGGTTTTTGGGGGAGCAGTACTTC.

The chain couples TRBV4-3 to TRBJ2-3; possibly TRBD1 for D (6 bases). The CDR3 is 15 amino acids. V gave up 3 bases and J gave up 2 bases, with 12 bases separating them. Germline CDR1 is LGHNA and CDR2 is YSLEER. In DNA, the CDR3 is TGCGCCAGCAGCCACACAGGGTCCCCCACAGATACGCAGTATTTT. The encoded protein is CASSHTGSPTDTQYF.

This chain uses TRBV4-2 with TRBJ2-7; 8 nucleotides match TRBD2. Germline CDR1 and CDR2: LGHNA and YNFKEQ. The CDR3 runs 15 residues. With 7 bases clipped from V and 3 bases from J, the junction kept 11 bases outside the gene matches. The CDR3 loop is CASTKGLARDYEQYF. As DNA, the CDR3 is TGTGCCAGCACCAAAGGACTAGCTAGAGACTACGAGCAGTACTTC.

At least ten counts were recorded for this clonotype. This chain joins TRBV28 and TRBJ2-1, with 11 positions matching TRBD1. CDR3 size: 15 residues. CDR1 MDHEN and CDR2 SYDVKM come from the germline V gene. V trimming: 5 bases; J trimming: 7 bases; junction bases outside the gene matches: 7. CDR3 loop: CASSPGQGARNEQFF. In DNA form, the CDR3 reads TGTGCCAGCAGTCCTGGACAGGGGGCGCGGAATGAGCAGTTCTTC.

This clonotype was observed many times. CDR3 sequence (DNA): TGCGCCAGCAGCTTGGGCACTAGCGGGAGGACCCCCACAGATACGCAGTATTTT. Translating gives CASSLGTSGRTPTDTQYF. The chain links TRBV5-1 to TRBJ2-3; 12 positions match TRBD2. From germline, CDR1 is SGHRS and CDR2 YFSETQ. With V trimmed by 0 bases and J by 2 bases, 7 bases remained unmatched. The CDR3 is 18 residues long.

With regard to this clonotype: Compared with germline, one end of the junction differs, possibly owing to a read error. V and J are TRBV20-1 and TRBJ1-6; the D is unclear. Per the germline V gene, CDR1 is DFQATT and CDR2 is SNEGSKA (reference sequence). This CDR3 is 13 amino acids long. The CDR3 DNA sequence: TGCAGTGGTTCGGCAGAGAGTAATTCACCCCACCACTTT. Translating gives CSGSAESNSPHHF.

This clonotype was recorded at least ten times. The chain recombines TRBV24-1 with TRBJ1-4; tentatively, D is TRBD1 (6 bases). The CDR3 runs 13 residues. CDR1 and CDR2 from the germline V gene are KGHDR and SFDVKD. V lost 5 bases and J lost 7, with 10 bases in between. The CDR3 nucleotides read TGTGCCACCAGTGGCGGGGGGCGTGAAAAACTGTTTTTT. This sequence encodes CATSGGGREKLFF.

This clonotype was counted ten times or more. CDR3 loop: CASSLVRVDEQFF. CDR3 bases: TGCGCCAGCAGCTTGGTACGTGTCGATGAGCAGTTCTTC. V usage is TRBV5-1 and J usage is TRBJ2-1; D uncertain. This CDR3 region has 13 residues. Trimming took 0 bases from V and 8 from J, leaving 9 bases between them. Germline CDR1 reads SGHRS; CDR2 reads YFSETQ.

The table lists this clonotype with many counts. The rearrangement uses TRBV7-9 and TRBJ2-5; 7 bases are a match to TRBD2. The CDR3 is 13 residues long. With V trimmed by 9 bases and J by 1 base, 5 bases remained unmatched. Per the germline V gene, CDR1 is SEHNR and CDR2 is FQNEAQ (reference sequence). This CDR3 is CASQAGIQETQYF. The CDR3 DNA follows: TGTGCCAGTCAAGCGGGAATCCAAGAGACCCAGTACTTC.

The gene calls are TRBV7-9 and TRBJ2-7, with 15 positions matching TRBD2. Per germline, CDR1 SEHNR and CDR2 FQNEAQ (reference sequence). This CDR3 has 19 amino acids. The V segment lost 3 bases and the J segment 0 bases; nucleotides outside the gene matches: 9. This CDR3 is CASSLAGTSGRTPSYEQYF. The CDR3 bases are TGTGCCAGCAGCTTGGCGGGGACTAGCGGGAGGACTCCCTCCTACGAGCAGTACTTC. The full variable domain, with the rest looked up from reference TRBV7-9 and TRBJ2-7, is DTGVSQNPRHKITKRGQNVTFRCDPISEHNRLYWYRQTLGQGPEFLTYFQNEAQLEKSRLLSDRFSAERPKGSFSTLEIQRTEQGDSAMYLCASSLAGTSGRTPSYEQYFGPGTRLTVT.

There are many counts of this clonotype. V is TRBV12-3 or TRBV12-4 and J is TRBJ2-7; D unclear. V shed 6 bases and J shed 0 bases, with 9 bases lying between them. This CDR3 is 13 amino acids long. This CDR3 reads CASRDASSYEQYF. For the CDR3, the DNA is TGTGCCAGCAGGGACGCGAGCTCCTACGAGCAGTACTTC.

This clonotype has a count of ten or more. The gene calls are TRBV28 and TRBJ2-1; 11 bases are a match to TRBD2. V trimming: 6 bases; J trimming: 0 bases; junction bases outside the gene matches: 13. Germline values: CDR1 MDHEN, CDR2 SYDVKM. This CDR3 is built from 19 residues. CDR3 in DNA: TGTGCCAGCAGGGGCTCGAGTAGCGGGAGGGAAAGCTCCTACAATGAGCAGTTCTTC. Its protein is CASRGSSSGRESSYNEQFF.

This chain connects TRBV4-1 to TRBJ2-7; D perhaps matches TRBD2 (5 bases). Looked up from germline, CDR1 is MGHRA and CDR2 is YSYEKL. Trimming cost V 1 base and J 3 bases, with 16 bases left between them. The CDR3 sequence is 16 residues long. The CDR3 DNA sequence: TGCGCCAGCAGCCAAGTTGTCCGCGGGCCCAACTACGAGCAGTACTTC. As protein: CASSQVVRGPNYEQYF.

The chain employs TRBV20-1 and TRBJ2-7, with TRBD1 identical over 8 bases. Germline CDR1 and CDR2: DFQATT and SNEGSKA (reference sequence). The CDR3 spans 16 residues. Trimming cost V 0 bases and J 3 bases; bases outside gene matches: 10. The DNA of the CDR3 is TGCAGTGCTAGAGATATTACAGGGGGAGTGTACTACGAGCAGTACTTC. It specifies CSARDITGGVYYEQYF.

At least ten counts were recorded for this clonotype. This CDR3 reads CSARGGTGADTQYF. CDR3 nucleotides: TGCAGTGCTAGAGGTGGGACAGGGGCAGATACGCAGTATTTT. This chain uses TRBV20-1 with TRBJ2-3, with 10 bases fitting TRBD1. Germline CDR1 DFQATT, CDR2 SNEGSKA (reference sequence). This CDR3 is 14 amino acids long. After removal of 1 base from V and 4 bases from J, the junction contained 2 bases not matched to a gene.